These T cell receptor beta chains were read from a single sample in a study of OX40 agonist ivuxolimab in advanced cancers. Generated by immunoSEQ multiplex PCR, the TCRdb table keeps only in-frame clones and is missing some. The sample has 65,000 to 90,000 clones; around 86% are singletons. Sample: CD4+ or CD8+ T cells sorted from blood, taken in a trial of the OX40 agonist ivuxolimab. Every receptor here comes from an adult with an advanced solid tumor such as melanoma, head and neck, liver or kidney cancer. Each CDR3 is given with its conserved first and last residue.

TRBV5-5,CASSLDGRVQETQYF
TRBV12-5,CASALGGVDTQYF
TRBV18,CASSPSGQGGYGYTF
TRBV15,CATSRQYNQPQHF
TRBV29-1,CSVGRPGEETQYF
TRBV19,CASSTNNYGYTF
TRBV18,CASSPDRVSNQPQHF
TRBV2,CASSRSSGLSNQPQHF
TRBV11-3,CASSLGEASTDTQYF
TRBV9,CASSISVGSYNEQFF
TRBV5-5,CASSRPGLQETQYF
TRBV7-2,CASSLVDRSYEQYF
TRBV28,CASRMGSMNTEAFF
TRBV28,CASSPPGTGLGTEAFF
TRBV11-3,CASSPRTAGVGTEAFF
TRBV2,CAIARGGAGANVLTF
TRBV5-8,CASSPGQEWSQPQHF
TRBV30,CAWSSTGDGQPQHF
TRBV19,CASSEKDTQYF
TRBV19,CASSIPSGRENGQYF
TRBV7-6,CASSLDSGGWGEQFF
TRBV10-3,CAISESVYGGSANYGYTF